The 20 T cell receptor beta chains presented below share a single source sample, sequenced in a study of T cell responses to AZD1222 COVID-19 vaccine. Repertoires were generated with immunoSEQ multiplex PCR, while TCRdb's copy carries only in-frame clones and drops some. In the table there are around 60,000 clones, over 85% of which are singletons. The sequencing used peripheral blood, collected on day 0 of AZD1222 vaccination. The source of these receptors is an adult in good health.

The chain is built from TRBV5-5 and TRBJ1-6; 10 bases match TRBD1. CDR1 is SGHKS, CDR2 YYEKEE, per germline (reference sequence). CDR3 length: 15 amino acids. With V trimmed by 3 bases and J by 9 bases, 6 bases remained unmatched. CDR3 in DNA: TGTGCCAGCAGCTCCGGGACAGGGGTTGGTTCACCCCTCCACTTT. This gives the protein CASSSGTGVGSPLHF.

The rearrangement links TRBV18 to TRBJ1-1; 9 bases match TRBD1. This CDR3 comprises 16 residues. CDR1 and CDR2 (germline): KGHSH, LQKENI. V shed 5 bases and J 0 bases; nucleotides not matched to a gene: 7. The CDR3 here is CASSSGTGNLNTEAFF. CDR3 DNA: TGTGCCAGCTCATCCGGGACAGGGAATCTGAACACTGAAGCTTTCTTT.

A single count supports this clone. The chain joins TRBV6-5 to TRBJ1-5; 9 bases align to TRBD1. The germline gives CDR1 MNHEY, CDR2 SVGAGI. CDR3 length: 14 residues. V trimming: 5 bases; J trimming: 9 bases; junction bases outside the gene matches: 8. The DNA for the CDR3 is TGTGCCAGCAGTCGGACAGGGGAAAGAGGGCCCCAGCATTTT. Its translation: CASSRTGERGPQHF.

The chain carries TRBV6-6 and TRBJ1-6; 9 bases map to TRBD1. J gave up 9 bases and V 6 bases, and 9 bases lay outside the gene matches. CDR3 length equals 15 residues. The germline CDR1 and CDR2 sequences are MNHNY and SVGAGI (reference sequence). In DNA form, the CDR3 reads TGTGCCAGCAGGAGGACAGGGGATGTCGGTTCACCCCTCCACTTT. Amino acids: CASRRTGDVGSPLHF.

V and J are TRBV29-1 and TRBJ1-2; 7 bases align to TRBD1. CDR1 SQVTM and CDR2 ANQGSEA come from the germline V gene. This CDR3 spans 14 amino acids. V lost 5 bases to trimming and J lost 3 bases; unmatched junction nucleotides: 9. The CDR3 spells CSVPGGGHDYGYTF. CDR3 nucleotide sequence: TGCAGCGTTCCAGGGGGGGGACACGACTATGGCTACACCTTC.

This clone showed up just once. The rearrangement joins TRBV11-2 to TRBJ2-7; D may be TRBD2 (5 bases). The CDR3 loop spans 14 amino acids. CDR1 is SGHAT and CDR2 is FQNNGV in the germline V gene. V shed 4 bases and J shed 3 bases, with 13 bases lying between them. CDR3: CASSSRRKLYEQYF. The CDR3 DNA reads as TGTGCCAGCAGCTCACGGAGGAAACTCTACGAGCAGTACTTC. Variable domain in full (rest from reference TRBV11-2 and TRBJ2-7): EAGVAQSPRYKIIEKRQSVAFWCNPISGHATLYWYQQILGQGPKLLIQFQNNGVVDDSQLPKDRFSAERLKGVDSTLKIQPAKLEDSAVYLCASSSRRKLYEQYFGPGTRLTVT.

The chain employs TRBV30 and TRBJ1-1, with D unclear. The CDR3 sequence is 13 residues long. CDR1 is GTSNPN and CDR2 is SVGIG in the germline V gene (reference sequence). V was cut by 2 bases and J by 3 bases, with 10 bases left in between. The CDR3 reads CAWSTGPYTEAFF. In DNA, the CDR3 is TGTGCCTGGAGTACCGGGCCTTACACTGAAGCTTTCTTT.

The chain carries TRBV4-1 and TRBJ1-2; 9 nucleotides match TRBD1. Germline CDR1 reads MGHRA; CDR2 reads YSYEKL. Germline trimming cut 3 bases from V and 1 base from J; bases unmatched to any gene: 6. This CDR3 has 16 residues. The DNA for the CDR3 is TGCGCCAGCAGCCAGCAACAGGGGGCTGTTAACTATGGCTACACCTTC. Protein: CASSQQQGAVNYGYTF.

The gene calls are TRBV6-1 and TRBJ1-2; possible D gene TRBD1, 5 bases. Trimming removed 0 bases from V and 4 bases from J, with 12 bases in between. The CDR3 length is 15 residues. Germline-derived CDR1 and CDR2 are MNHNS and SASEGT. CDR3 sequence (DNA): TGTGCCAGCAGTGAAGCGCTGGGACGGCTCTATGGCTACACCTTC. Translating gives CASSEALGRLYGYTF.

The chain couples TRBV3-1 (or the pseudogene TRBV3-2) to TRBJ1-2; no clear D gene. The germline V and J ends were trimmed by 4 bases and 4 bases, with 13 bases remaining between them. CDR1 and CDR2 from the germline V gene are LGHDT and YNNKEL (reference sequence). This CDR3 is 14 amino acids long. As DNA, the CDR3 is TGTGCCAGCAGCCCCGAATACGTGACCTATGGCTACACCTTC. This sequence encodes CASSPEYVTYGYTF.

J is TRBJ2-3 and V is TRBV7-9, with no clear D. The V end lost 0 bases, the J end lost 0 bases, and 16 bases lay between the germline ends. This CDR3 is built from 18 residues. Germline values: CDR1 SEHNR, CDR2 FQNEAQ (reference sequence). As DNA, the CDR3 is TGTGCCAGCAGCTTAGCTAGGCAAAGGCTCGTCAGCACAGATACGCAGTATTTT. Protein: CASSLARQRLVSTDTQYF.

Here the CDR3 reads CASSLGDRDSPLHF. The CDR3 DNA follows: TGCGCCAGCAGCTTGGGGGACAGGGACTCACCCCTCCACTTT. V usage is TRBV5-1 and J usage is TRBJ1-6; 9 nucleotides agree with TRBD1. V lost 0 bases and J lost 10; bases outside the gene matches: 2. This CDR3 region has 14 residues. Germline V gene lookup returns CDR1 SGHRS and CDR2 YFSETQ.

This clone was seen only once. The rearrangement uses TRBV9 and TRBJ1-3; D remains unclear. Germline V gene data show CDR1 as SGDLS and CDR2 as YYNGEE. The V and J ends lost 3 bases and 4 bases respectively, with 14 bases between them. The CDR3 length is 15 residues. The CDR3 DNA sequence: TGTGCCAGCAGCGAAAGGCCTCGGTCCGGAAACACCATATATTTT. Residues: CASSERPRSGNTIYF.

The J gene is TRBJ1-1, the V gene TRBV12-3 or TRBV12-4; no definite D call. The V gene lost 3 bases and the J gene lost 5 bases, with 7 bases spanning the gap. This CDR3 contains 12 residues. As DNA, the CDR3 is TGTGCCAGCAGTTTCGCATGGACTGAAGCTTTCTTT. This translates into CASSFAWTEAFF.

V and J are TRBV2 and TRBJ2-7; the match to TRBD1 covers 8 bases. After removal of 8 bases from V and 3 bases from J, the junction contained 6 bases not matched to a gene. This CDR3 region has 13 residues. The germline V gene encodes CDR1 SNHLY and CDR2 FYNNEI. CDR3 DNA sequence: TGTGCCAGCGGGACAGGCACCTTCTACGAGCAGTACTTC. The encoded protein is CASGTGTFYEQYF.

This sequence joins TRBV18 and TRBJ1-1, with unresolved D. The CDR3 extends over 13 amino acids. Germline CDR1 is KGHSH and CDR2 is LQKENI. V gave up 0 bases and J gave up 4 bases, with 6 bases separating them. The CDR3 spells CASSPPGTTEAFF. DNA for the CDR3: TGTGCCAGCTCACCACCGGGCACCACTGAAGCTTTCTTT.

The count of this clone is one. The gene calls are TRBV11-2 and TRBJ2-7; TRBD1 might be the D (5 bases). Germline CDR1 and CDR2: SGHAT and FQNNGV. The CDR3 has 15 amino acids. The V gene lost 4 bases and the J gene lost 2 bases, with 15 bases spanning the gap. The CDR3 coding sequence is TGTGCCAGCAGCTCCGACGCCGACAGAGCCTACGAGCAGTACTTC. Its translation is CASSSDADRAYEQYF. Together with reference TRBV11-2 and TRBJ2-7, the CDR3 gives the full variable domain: EAGVAQSPRYKIIEKRQSVAFWCNPISGHATLYWYQQILGQGPKLLIQFQNNGVVDDSQLPKDRFSAERLKGVDSTLKIQPAKLEDSAVYLCASSSDADRAYEQYFGPGTRLTVT.

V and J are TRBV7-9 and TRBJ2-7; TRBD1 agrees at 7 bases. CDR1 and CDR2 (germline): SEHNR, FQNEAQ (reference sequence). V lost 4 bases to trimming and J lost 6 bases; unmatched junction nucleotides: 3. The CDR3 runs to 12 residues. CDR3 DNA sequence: TGTGCCAGCAGCTACAGGGGCTCCGAGCAGTACTTC. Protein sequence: CASSYRGSEQYF.

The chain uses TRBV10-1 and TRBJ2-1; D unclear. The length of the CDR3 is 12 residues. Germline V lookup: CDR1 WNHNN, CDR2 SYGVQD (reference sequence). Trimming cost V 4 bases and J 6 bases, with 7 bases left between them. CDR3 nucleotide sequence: TGCGCCAGCAGTGGACCAGGCAATGAGCAGTTCTTC. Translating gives CASSGPGNEQFF.

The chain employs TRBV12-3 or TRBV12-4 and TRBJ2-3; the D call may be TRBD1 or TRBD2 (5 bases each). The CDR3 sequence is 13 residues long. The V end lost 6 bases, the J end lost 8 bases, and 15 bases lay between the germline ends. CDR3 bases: TGTGCCAGCAGCCCCGGGGCTAGGAGTACGCAGTATTTT. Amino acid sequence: CASSPGARSTQYF.